The T cell receptor beta chain described here comes from a study of spatial heterogeneity in lung cancer. Study-wide findings and caveats: Expanded alpha and beta TCR counts within tumors tracked tumor mutation counts.

TCRdb fed the 5' RACE reads into MiXCR, producing one record per CDR3 protein. The sample holds roughly 8,000 distinct CDR3 sequences, over 8.5% seen once. Time point meaning: sample taken at primary tumor resection. The donors, about 74 patients with untreated early-stage non-small cell lung cancer, provided the samples. Many counts were recorded for this clonotype. Its antigen is not known. This clonotype was obtained from a male donor with early-stage non-small cell lung cancer. This specimen consisted of lung tumor tissue, obtained at surgery.

For the CDR3, the DNA is TGTGCCAGCAGTCGGGGAGCCCACGAGGGGGATACGCAGTATTTT. Protein product: CASSRGAHEGDTQYF. The chain links TRBV6-1 to TRBJ2-3; the D gene could be TRBD1 or TRBD2 (5 bases each). V lost 5 bases and J lost 6, with 18 bases in between. The germline CDR1 and CDR2 sequences are MNHNS and SASEGT. The CDR3 has 15 amino acids.